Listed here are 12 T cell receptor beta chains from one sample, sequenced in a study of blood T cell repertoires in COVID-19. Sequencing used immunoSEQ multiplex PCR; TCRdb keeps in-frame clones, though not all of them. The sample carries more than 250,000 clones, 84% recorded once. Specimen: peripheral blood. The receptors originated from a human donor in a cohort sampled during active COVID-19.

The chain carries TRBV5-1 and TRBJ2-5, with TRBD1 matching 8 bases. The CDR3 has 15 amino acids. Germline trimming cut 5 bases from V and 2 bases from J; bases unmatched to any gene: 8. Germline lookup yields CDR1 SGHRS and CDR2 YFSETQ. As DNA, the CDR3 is TGCGCCAGCAGAATGGGACAGGCGGCACAAGAGACCCAGTACTTC. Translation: CASRMGQAAQETQYF.

CDR3 residues: CASSPGTGVGNTIYF. In nucleotides, the CDR3 is TGTGCCAGCAGCCCGGGGACAGGGGTTGGAAACACCATATATTTT. The chain has TRBV3-1 (or the pseudogene TRBV3-2) and TRBJ1-3, with 10 bases that match TRBD1. With V trimmed by 4 bases and J by 3 bases, 3 bases remained unmatched. Germline CDR1 reads LGHDT; CDR2 reads YNNKEL (reference sequence). This CDR3 comprises 15 residues.

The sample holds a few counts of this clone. CDR3 DNA sequence: TGTGCCACCAGCAGAGTAAAACAGGGTCAGGAAAAACTGTTTTTT. It translates to CATSRVKQGQEKLFF. The chain is built from TRBV15 and TRBJ1-4; TRBD1 is a possible D gene (6 bases). The germline V and J ends were trimmed by 1 base and 8 bases, with 14 bases remaining between them. CDR1 is LNHNV, CDR2 YYDKDF, per germline (reference sequence). The CDR3 is 15 residues long.

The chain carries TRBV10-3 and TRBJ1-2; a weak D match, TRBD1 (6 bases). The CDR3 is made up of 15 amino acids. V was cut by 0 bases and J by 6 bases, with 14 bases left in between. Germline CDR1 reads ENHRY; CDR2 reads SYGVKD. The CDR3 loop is CAISESWGREDGYTF. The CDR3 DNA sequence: TGTGCCATCAGTGAGTCTTGGGGGCGCGAAGATGGCTACACCTTC.

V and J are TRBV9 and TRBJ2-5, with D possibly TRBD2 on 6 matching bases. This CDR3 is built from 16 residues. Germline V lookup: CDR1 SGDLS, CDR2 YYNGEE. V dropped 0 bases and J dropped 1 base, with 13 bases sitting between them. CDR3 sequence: CASSVVPEGSQETQYF. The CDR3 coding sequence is TGTGCCAGCAGCGTAGTTCCGGAGGGGTCCCAAGAGACCCAGTACTTC. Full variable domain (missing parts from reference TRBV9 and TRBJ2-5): DSGVTQTPKHLITATGQRVTLRCSPRSGDLSVYWYQQSLDQGLQFLIQYYNGEERAKGNILERFSAQQFPDLHSELNLSSLELGDSALYFCASSVVPEGSQETQYFGPGTRLLVL.

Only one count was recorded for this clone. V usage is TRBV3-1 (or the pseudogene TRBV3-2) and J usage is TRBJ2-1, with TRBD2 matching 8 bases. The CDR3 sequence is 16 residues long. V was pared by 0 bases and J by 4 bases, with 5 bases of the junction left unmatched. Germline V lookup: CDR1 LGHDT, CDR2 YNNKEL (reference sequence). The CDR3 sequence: CASSQDGGGAYNEQFF. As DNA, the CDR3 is TGTGCCAGCAGCCAAGACGGGGGGGGCGCATACAATGAGCAGTTCTTC.

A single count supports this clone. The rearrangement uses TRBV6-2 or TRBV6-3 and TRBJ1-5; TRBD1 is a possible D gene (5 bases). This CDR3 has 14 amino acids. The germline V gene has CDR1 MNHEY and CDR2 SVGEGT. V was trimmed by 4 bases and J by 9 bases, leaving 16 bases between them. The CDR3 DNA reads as TGTGCCAGCAGTTCCGGGGGACGACCGGGGCCCCAGCATTTT. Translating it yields CASSSGGRPGPQHF.

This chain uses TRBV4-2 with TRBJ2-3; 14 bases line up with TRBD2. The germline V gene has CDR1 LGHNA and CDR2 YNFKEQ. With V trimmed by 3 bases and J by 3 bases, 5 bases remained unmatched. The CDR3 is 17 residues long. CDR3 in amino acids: CASSHTGLAGGTDTQYF. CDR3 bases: TGTGCCAGCAGCCACACCGGACTAGCGGGGGGTACAGATACGCAGTATTTT.

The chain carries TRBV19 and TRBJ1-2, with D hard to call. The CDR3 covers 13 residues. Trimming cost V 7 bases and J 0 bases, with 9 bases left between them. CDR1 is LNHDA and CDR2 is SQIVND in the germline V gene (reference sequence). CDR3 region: CASTSLANYGYTF. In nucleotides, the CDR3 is TGTGCCAGTACCTCGCTAGCTAACTATGGCTACACCTTC. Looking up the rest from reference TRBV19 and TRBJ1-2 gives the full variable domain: DGGITQSPKYLFRKEGQNVTLSCEQNLNHDAMYWYRQDPGQGLRLIYYSQIVNDFQKGDIAEGYSVSREKKESFPLTVTSAQKNPTAFYLCASTSLANYGYTFGSGTRLTVV.

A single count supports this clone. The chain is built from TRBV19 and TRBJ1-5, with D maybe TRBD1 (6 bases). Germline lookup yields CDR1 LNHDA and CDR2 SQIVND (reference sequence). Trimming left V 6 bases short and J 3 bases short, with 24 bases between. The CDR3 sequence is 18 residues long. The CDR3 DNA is TGTGCCAGTAGCCCATTGACACAGGGTCAGAGGCTCAATCAGCCCCAGCATTTT. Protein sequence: CASSPLTQGQRLNQPQHF.

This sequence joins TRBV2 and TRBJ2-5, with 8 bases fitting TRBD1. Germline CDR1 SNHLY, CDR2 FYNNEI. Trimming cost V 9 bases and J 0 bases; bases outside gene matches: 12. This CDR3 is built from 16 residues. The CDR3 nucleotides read TGTGCCAGTAGGACAGGGCCTTCCCGTTACCAAGAGACCCAGTACTTC. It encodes CASRTGPSRYQETQYF.

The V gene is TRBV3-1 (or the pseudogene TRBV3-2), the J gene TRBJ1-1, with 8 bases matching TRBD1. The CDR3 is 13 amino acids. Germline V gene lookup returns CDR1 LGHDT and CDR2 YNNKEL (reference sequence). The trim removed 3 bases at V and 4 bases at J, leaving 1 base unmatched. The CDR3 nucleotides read TGTGCCAGCAGCCAGGACAGGGTCACTGAAGCTTTCTTT. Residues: CASSQDRVTEAFF.